These 15 T cell receptor beta chains came from one sample sequenced in a study of cytotoxic CD8 clonotypes in ibrutinib-treated CLL. TCRdb keeps only in-frame clones here, not all; method: immunoSEQ multiplex PCR. Of about 300,000 clones in the sample, less than 85% were seen once. The source was PBMCs, collected at disease progression, from a patient treated with ibrutinib. Receptors were obtained from a human donor with chronic lymphocytic leukemia.

A few counts support this clone. Germline and junction disagree at one end, which may indicate a read error. The chain couples TRBV5-3 to TRBJ1-6; D is possibly TRBD1 (5 bases). TRBV5-3 is sorted into the ORF group, with uncertain function. There are 11 residues in the CDR3. The DNA of the CDR3 is TGTGCCAGAAGTCGGGACGGAGGTCTGCCCTTT. Amino acid sequence: CARSRDGGLPF.

The chain joins TRBV7-6 to TRBJ2-7; perhaps TRBD2 as D (6 bases). CDR1 is SGHVS and CDR2 is FNYEAQ in the germline V gene. Trimming cost V 7 bases and J 4 bases, with 14 bases left between them. The CDR3 is made up of 13 amino acids. The CDR3 here is CASTAGPWYEQYF. In nucleotides, the CDR3 is TGTGCCAGCACCGCGGGACCATGGTACGAGCAGTACTTC.

For the CDR3, the DNA is TGTGCCAGCAGTTACCGGGGTAATAGAGGGGGAGCTTTCTTT. This codes for CASSYRGNRGGAFF. This chain uses TRBV6-5 with TRBJ1-1, with D perhaps TRBD1 (6 bases). Trimming pared 2 bases from V and 10 bases from J, leaving 17 bases between. Germline V gene lookup returns CDR1 MNHEY and CDR2 SVGAGI. CDR3 size: 14 residues.

The rearrangement uses TRBV28 and TRBJ2-2, with 7 nucleotides matching TRBD2. Germline CDR1 MDHEN, CDR2 SYDVKM. The CDR3 is 16 residues long. J lost 4 bases, V lost 5 bases, and 10 bases had no gene match. The CDR3 region is CASSHTSVLSTGELFF. The DNA of the CDR3 is TGTGCCAGCAGTCATACTAGCGTCCTGAGCACCGGGGAGCTGTTTTTT.

The V gene is TRBV19, the J gene TRBJ2-1, with 15 bases aligning to TRBD2. The CDR3 has 18 residues. CDR1 LNHDA and CDR2 SQIVND come from the germline V gene (reference sequence). V lost 6 bases, J lost 7 bases, and 13 bases stayed unmatched. CDR3 in DNA: TGTGCCAGTAGCCCCGGGACTAGCGGGAGGCATTCTGTTAATGAGCAGTTCTTC. This translates into CASSPGTSGRHSVNEQFF.

The chain carries TRBV19 and TRBJ2-3, with a tentative D call TRBD2 (6 bases). The CDR3 sequence is 14 residues long. CDR1 is LNHDA, CDR2 SQIVND, per germline (reference sequence). V shed 5 bases and J shed 5 bases, with 14 bases lying between them. The CDR3 coding sequence is TGTGCCAGTAGTTGGTCTAGCGAGAGAGATACGCAGTATTTT. Amino acids: CASSWSSERDTQYF.

The V and J genes are TRBV7-9 and TRBJ2-7; the D is unclear. Per the germline V gene, CDR1 is SEHNR and CDR2 is FQNEAQ (reference sequence). V lost 5 bases and J lost 2, with 16 bases in between. This CDR3 is 15 amino acids long. This CDR3 reads CASSPGPKLPYEQYF. The CDR3 DNA reads TGTGCCAGCAGCCCCGGGCCGAAACTACCCTACGAGCAGTACTTC.

The chain uses TRBV21-1 and TRBJ1-5; the table gives TRBD1 as D, unverified against the DNA. TRBV21-1 is designated a pseudogene. The CDR3 covers 16 residues. For the CDR3, the DNA is TGTGCCAGCAGCAAAGTGGGCCTCGCCTGCAATCAGCCCCAGCATTTT. As protein: CASSKVGLACNQPQHF.

The J gene is TRBJ2-2, the V gene TRBV6-1; D unclear. Looked up from germline, CDR1 is MNHNS and CDR2 is SASEGT. This CDR3 region has 10 residues. Trimming took 8 bases from V and 7 from J, leaving 5 bases between them. The CDR3 region is CASRFGELFF. As DNA, the CDR3 is TGTGCCAGCCGGTTCGGGGAGCTGTTTTTT.

This sequence joins TRBV7-3 and TRBJ2-7; D possibly corresponds to TRBD1 (5 bases). The V end was cut by 0 bases, the J end by 3 bases, with 12 bases between. Germline assignment: CDR1 SGHTA and CDR2 FQGTGA. This CDR3 is 15 amino acids long. CDR3 amino acids: CASSLTPGRVYEQYF. The CDR3 coding sequence is TGTGCCAGCAGCTTAACCCCGGGCAGGGTCTACGAGCAGTACTTC.

Only a few counts were recorded for this clone. This rearrangement joins TRBV7-4 to TRBJ1-1; TRBD1 might be the D (5 bases). The CDR3 has 13 residues. Germline values: CDR1 SGHVT, CDR2 SQSDAQ. Trimming stripped 2 bases from V and 4 bases from J, with 8 bases between. In nucleotides, the CDR3 is TGTGCCAGCAGCTTAAAAGGGGCCACTGAAGCTTTCTTT. Protein product: CASSLKGATEAFF.

The chain joins TRBV29-1 to TRBJ1-1, with 7 positions matching TRBD1. This CDR3 spans 14 amino acids. Germline V gene lookup returns CDR1 SQVTM and CDR2 ANQGSEA. V was clipped by 7 bases and J by 3 bases; unmatched bases: 11. This chain's CDR3 is CSARQGGGDTEAFF. The CDR3, as DNA: TGCAGCGCTAGACAGGGCGGGGGGGACACTGAAGCTTTCTTT.

The V and J genes are TRBV28 and TRBJ2-5, with a weak D call TRBD2 (6 bases). CDR1 is MDHEN, CDR2 SYDVKM, per germline. V was trimmed by 2 bases and J by 9 bases, leaving 19 bases between them. This CDR3 has 15 amino acids. The chain's CDR3 is CASSLAMGRIGPQYF. The DNA for the CDR3 is TGTGCCAGCAGTTTAGCTATGGGGAGGATTGGGCCCCAGTACTTC.

This clone was seen just once. This chain links TRBV2 with TRBJ1-6; weak D call: TRBD1 (5 bases). Germline V CDR1 and CDR2: SNHLY, FYNNEI. CDR3 length: 15 amino acids. V was cut by 4 bases and J by 7 bases, with 14 bases left in between. CDR3 DNA: TGTGCCAGCAGTGTTCTAGGGAAGGGGAATTCACCCCTCCACTTT. This codes for CASSVLGKGNSPLHF.

This clone appeared many times. Written as DNA, the CDR3 is TGTGCCAGCAGTTCCCCGTCGGGCCCTAACTATGGCTACACCTTC. Translated: CASSSPSGPNYGYTF. The rearrangement uses TRBV28 and TRBJ1-2; no firm D call. Germline V gene sequence: CDR1 MDHEN, CDR2 SYDVKM. With 4 bases removed from V and 0 bases from J, the gap between germline ends came to 12 bases. The CDR3 is 15 amino acids.